Detailed here is one TCR beta chain. Other DNA variants within this sample encode the same CDR3. Trimming removed 4 bases from V and 2 bases from J; junction bases left unmatched: 6. The length of the CDR3 is 16 residues. Germline CDR1 is SEHNR and CDR2 is FQNEAQ (reference sequence). This sample was taken from a study of blood T cell repertoires in COVID-19. Authors' processing steps: It was from reference gene primer amplification that nucleated cell counts were estimated. TCRdb's table, derived via immunoSEQ multiplex PCR, lists solely in-frame clones and lacks some. That table is the source of V, J and clone size, and D and trimming were worked out from the DNA. The repertoire has some 210,000 clones, 81% of them found once; the top ten carry about 8.9%.

Material: PBMCs or T cells enriched from blood (not recorded which). This rearrangement joins TRBV7-9 to TRBJ2-3; 10 bases are shared with TRBD2. The sequence was collected from a woman in her fifties or sixties with acute COVID-19. This CDR3 is CASSSRTSGDTDTQYF. CDR3 bases: TGTGCCAGCAGCTCCAGGACTAGCGGAGACACAGATACGCAGTATTTT.